This note documents a single T cell receptor beta chain sequence. At one end, the junction sequence differs from germline, possibly due to a read error. This CDR3 comprises 15 residues. Germline V gene sequence: CDR1 SNHLY, CDR2 FYNNEI. This record belongs to a study of blood T cell repertoires in COVID-19. Clones were read by immunoSEQ multiplex PCR, and TCRdb kept only the in-frame ones, dropping some. Of approximately 30,000 clones detected, 70% to 85% appear once; the ten largest clones hold roughly 7.4%. Sequenced input: peripheral blood. The receptor comes from a woman between 55 and 75 years old with acute or convalescent COVID-19. The chain joins TRBV2 to TRBJ1-1; 9 bases agree with TRBD1. Here the CDR3 reads CASREVQGAGTEAFF. CDR3 sequence (DNA): TGTGCCAGCAGGGAAGTACAGGGGGCTGGCACTGAAGCTTTCTTT.